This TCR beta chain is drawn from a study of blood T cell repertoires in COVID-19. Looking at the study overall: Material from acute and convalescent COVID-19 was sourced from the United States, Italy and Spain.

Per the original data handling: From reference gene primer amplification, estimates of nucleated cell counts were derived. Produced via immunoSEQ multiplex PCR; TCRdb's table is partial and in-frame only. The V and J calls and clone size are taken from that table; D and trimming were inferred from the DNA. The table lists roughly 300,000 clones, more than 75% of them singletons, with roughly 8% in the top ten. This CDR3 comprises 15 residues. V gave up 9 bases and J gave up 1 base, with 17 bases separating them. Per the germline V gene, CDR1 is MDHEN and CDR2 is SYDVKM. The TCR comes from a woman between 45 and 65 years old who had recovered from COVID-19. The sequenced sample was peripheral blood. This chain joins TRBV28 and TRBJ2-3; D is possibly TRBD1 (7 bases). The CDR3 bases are TGTGCCAGTTTCCAGGGGGGAGCTGGCACAGATACGCAGTATTTT. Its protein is CASFQGGAGTDTQYF.